Below, 22 T cell receptor beta chains from the same sample are listed, as sequenced in a study of cytomegalovirus exposure and HLA in healthy donors. PCR involved 60 Vbeta and 13 Jbeta primers. Sequenced by immunoSEQ multiplex PCR; TCRdb stores in-frame clones only, minus some. This sample has roughly 180,000 clones, with approximately 77% found just once. The sequencing sample was made of PBMCs. These receptors were obtained from a male donor in good health and CMV-seronegative.

The J gene is TRBJ2-5, the V gene TRBV5-4; 8 positions match TRBD1. The CDR3 covers 13 residues. V shed 5 bases, J shed 4 bases, and the junction held 4 bases outside the gene matches. Per the germline V gene, CDR1 is SGHNT and CDR2 is YYREEE (reference sequence). CDR3 amino acids: CASSQTGAETQYF. Here the CDR3 DNA reads TGTGCCAGCAGTCAGACAGGGGCAGAGACCCAGTACTTC.

The count of this clone is one. The rearrangement joins TRBV5-1 to TRBJ2-7, with 7 nucleotides matching TRBD2. Germline trimming cut 4 bases from V and 2 bases from J; bases unmatched to any gene: 0. Germline V CDR1 and CDR2: SGHRS, YFSETQ. The CDR3 sequence is 12 residues long. The chain's CDR3 is CASSREAYEQYF. Here the CDR3 DNA reads TGCGCCAGCAGCCGGGAGGCCTACGAGCAGTACTTC. The full variable domain, with the rest looked up from reference TRBV5-1 and TRBJ2-7, is KAGVTQTPRYLIKTRGQQVTLSCSPISGHRSVSWYQQTPGQGLQFLFEYFSETQRNKGNFPGRFSGRQFSNSRSEMNVSTLELGDSALYLCASSREAYEQYFGPGTRLTVT.

This clone was observed once. This chain uses TRBV6-1 with TRBJ2-3; 11 bases map to TRBD2. CDR1 and CDR2 from the germline V gene are MNHNS and SASEGT. This CDR3 has 16 residues. V shed 4 bases and J 2 bases; nucleotides not matched to a gene: 5. CDR3 in amino acids: CASSVTSGGYTDTQYF. The CDR3 bases are TGTGCCAGCAGTGTAACTAGCGGGGGATACACAGATACGCAGTATTTT.

The rearrangement links TRBV4-2 to TRBJ2-2; 10 nucleotides match TRBD2. The CDR3 is 15 residues long. Germline lookup yields CDR1 LGHNA and CDR2 YNFKEQ. The trim removed 6 bases at V and 3 bases at J, leaving 4 bases unmatched. The CDR3, as DNA: TGTGCCAGCAGAGCAACTAGCGGGGACACCGGGGAGCTGTTTTTT. Encoded protein: CASRATSGDTGELFF.

Turning to this clone: The CDR3 end shows no conserved phenylalanine or tryptophan, and so a read error is likely. This chain links TRBV4-3 with TRBJ1-2; tentatively, D is TRBD1 (6 bases). This CDR3 has 18 amino acids. Germline V gives CDR1 LGHNA, CDR2 YSLEER. Trimming pared 0 bases from V and 4 bases from J, leaving 21 bases between. The chain's CDR3 is CASSQEAAILGQTYGYTL. The CDR3 DNA sequence: TGCGCCAGCAGCCAAGAGGCCGCAATACTTGGACAGACCTATGGCTACACCCTC.

The rearrangement joins TRBV6-5 to TRBJ2-7; 9 bases line up with TRBD1. Germline assignment: CDR1 MNHEY and CDR2 SVGAGI. V shed 3 bases and J 5 bases; nucleotides not matched to a gene: 11. The CDR3 length is 16 residues. The CDR3 protein is CASSYFKSTGGHEQYF. CDR3 DNA sequence: TGTGCCAGCAGTTATTTTAAGAGTACAGGGGGCCACGAGCAGTACTTC.

Only a few counts were recorded for this clone. V and J are TRBV7-3 and TRBJ1-4; TRBD1 matches at 10 bases. The CDR3 extends over 15 amino acids. The V gene end was trimmed by 2 bases and the J gene end by 5 bases; junction bases not matched to a gene: 2. Germline CDR1 and CDR2: SGHTA and FQGTGA. The DNA for the CDR3 is TGTGCCAGCAGCTTACGGGACAGGGGAAATGAAAAACTGTTTTTT. Translating gives CASSLRDRGNEKLFF.

The chain recombines TRBV9 with TRBJ1-6, with 7 nucleotides matching TRBD1. The germline gives CDR1 SGDLS, CDR2 YYNGEE. This CDR3 region has 14 residues. V was clipped by 0 bases and J by 9 bases; unmatched bases: 3. The CDR3 here is CASSVGDSASPLHF. In DNA form, the CDR3 reads TGTGCCAGCAGCGTAGGGGACAGCGCTTCACCCCTCCACTTT. Filled out from reference TRBV9 and TRBJ1-6, the complete variable domain reads DSGVTQTPKHLITATGQRVTLRCSPRSGDLSVYWYQQSLDQGLQFLIQYYNGEERAKGNILERFSAQQFPDLHSELNLSSLELGDSALYFCASSVGDSASPLHFGNGTRLTVT.

The chain employs TRBV6-6 and TRBJ2-3; 11 bases match TRBD1. After removal of 3 bases from V and 2 bases from J, the junction contained 4 bases not matched to a gene. Germline V CDR1 and CDR2: MNHNY, SVGAGI (reference sequence). The CDR3 runs 16 residues. The CDR3: CASSYGQGASTDTQYF. The CDR3 nucleotides read TGTGCCAGCAGTTATGGACAGGGGGCTTCCACAGATACGCAGTATTTT.

The rearrangement uses TRBV28 and TRBJ2-7, with 7 positions matching TRBD2. V gave up 3 bases and J gave up 3 bases; unmatched junction bases: 5. This CDR3 region has 14 residues. CDR1 and CDR2 (germline): MDHEN, SYDVKM. CDR3 protein: CASSFGLGDYEQYF. In DNA form, the CDR3 reads TGTGCCAGCAGTTTTGGACTAGGGGACTACGAGCAGTACTTC.

The CDR3 nucleotides are TGTGCCAGTAGTATGATTTCGGGACAGATAAACACCGGGGAGCTGTTTTTT. Amino acids: CASSMISGQINTGELFF. This chain connects TRBV19 to TRBJ2-2, with TRBD1 matching 7 bases. This CDR3 is 17 amino acids long. The V gene end was trimmed by 3 bases and the J gene end by 2 bases; junction bases not matched to a gene: 9. CDR1 is LNHDA, CDR2 SQIVND, per germline (reference sequence).

The chain uses TRBV2 and TRBJ1-5, with 9 bases fitting TRBD1. Germline assignment: CDR1 SNHLY and CDR2 FYNNEI. V lost 8 bases, J lost 0 bases, and 8 bases stayed unmatched. The CDR3 covers 16 residues. In DNA, the CDR3 is TGTGCCAGCGAGGGGACAGGGATAGATAGCAATCAGCCCCAGCATTTT. This translates into CASEGTGIDSNQPQHF.

V usage is TRBV9 and J usage is TRBJ2-7; TRBD1 matches 7 bases. The CDR3 totals 18 residues. Germline-derived CDR1 and CDR2 are SGDLS and YYNGEE. J gave up 11 bases and V 1 base, and 24 bases lay outside the gene matches. DNA of the CDR3: TGTGCCAGCAGCGTAACCACAGGGGACCACAACCTAGGCCTCGGTAAGTACTTC. This sequence encodes CASSVTTGDHNLGLGKYF.

The chain employs TRBV11-2 and TRBJ1-1, with D perhaps TRBD1 (5 bases). Germline V CDR1 and CDR2: SGHAT, FQNNGV. The CDR3 totals 17 residues. Between the trimmed V and J ends, which lost 2 bases and 3 bases, there was a span of 19 bases. The CDR3 region has the DNA TGTGCCAGCAGCTTAATCCGAACGGCAGGAGGGGACACTGAAGCTTTCTTT. This translates into CASSLIRTAGGDTEAFF. Variable domain in full (rest from reference TRBV11-2 and TRBJ1-1): EAGVAQSPRYKIIEKRQSVAFWCNPISGHATLYWYQQILGQGPKLLIQFQNNGVVDDSQLPKDRFSAERLKGVDSTLKIQPAKLEDSAVYLCASSLIRTAGGDTEAFFGQGTRLTVV.

V is TRBV15 and J is TRBJ1-1; D call uncertain. Germline values: CDR1 LNHNV, CDR2 YYDKDF (reference sequence). The V end was cut by 5 bases, the J end by 5 bases, with 18 bases between. The CDR3 sequence is 15 residues long. In DNA, the CDR3 is TGTGCCACCAGCCCACACGTGGAGCGCCCTACTGAAGCTTTCTTT. Its translation: CATSPHVERPTEAFF.

This chain connects TRBV28 to TRBJ1-6, with 7 nucleotides matching TRBD1. The CDR3 length is 14 residues. Germline CDR1 is MDHEN and CDR2 is SYDVKM. The trim removed 7 bases at V and 9 bases at J, leaving 9 bases unmatched. The CDR3 DNA follows: TGTGCCAGCACCGTGACAGGGCTGACTTCACCCCTCCACTTT. It codes for CASTVTGLTSPLHF.

The genes are TRBV5-1 and TRBJ2-3; D unresolved. Trimming removed 1 base from V and 2 bases from J, with 11 bases in between. The CDR3 covers 15 residues. Germline V CDR1 and CDR2: SGHRS, YFSETQ. CDR3 nucleotide sequence: TGCGCCAGCAGCTTGAATAGCCACTACACAGATACGCAGTATTTT. Amino acids: CASSLNSHYTDTQYF.

This clone was counted between two and nine times. The chain recombines TRBV6-1 with TRBJ2-2; 7 nucleotides align to TRBD2. Trimming cost V 6 bases and J 6 bases; bases outside gene matches: 10. The CDR3 runs 15 residues. CDR1 and CDR2 from the germline V gene are MNHNS and SASEGT. The CDR3 DNA follows: TGTGCCAGCAGCCGCAAGTCAAGCGGGGCCGGGGAGCTGTTTTTT. Translated: CASSRKSSGAGELFF.

This chain joins TRBV19 and TRBJ2-7; D remains ambiguous. The CDR3 contains 13 residues. The ends were cut back, 2 bases at V and 5 bases at J, with 10 bases in the middle. Germline CDR1 and CDR2: LNHDA and SQIVND (reference sequence). In nucleotides, the CDR3 is TGTGCCAGTAGTATAAGCACAGCTCACGAGCAGTACTTC. Translation gives CASSISTAHEQYF.

The chain is built from TRBV19 and TRBJ1-6, with 7 bases lining up with TRBD1. Germline CDR1 reads LNHDA; CDR2 reads SQIVND (reference sequence). The V and J ends lost 7 bases and 7 bases, in that order; junction bases with no gene match: 7. The CDR3 spans 14 residues. Here the CDR3 DNA reads TGTGCCAGTAATTGGGACAGCTCGAATTCACCCCTCCACTTT. Translating gives CASNWDSSNSPLHF. Drawing the rest from reference TRBV19 and TRBJ1-6, the complete variable domain is DGGITQSPKYLFRKEGQNVTLSCEQNLNHDAMYWYRQDPGQGLRLIYYSQIVNDFQKGDIAEGYSVSREKKESFPLTVTSAQKNPTAFYLCASNWDSSNSPLHFGNGTRLTVT.

This chain joins TRBV11-2 and TRBJ1-5, with a tentative D call TRBD1 (5 bases). Between the trimmed V and J ends, which lost 1 base and 4 bases, there was a span of 11 bases. CDR3 length: 15 residues. Germline V gene data show CDR1 as SGHAT and CDR2 as FQNNGV. In DNA form, the CDR3 reads TGTGCCAGCAGCTTAGGCGCAGGGCTGAATCAGCCCCAGCATTTT. Its protein product is CASSLGAGLNQPQHF. Full variable domain (rest looked up from reference TRBV11-2 and TRBJ1-5): EAGVAQSPRYKIIEKRQSVAFWCNPISGHATLYWYQQILGQGPKLLIQFQNNGVVDDSQLPKDRFSAERLKGVDSTLKIQPAKLEDSAVYLCASSLGAGLNQPQHFGDGTRLSIL.

The count of this clone is one. The chain has TRBV6-5 and TRBJ1-5; D is unclear. V was cut by 2 bases and J by 7 bases, with 12 bases left in between. Germline CDR1 MNHEY, CDR2 SVGAGI. The CDR3 contains 14 residues. Written as DNA, the CDR3 is TGTGCCAGCAGTTACCTGGGCCGGGGACAGCCCCAGCATTTT. This sequence encodes CASSYLGRGQPQHF.